The rows below give T cell receptor beta chains drawn from one sample of a study of blood T cell repertoires in COVID-19. Profiling relied on immunoSEQ multiplex PCR, and the TCRdb table lists in-frame clones only, not all of them. The sample records about 270,000 clones, about 91% being singletons. Sequenced input: PBMCs or T cells enriched from blood (not recorded which). Source of these receptors: a man aged 40-49 years who had been exposed to COVID-19. Each CDR3 is given with its conserved first and last residue. A D gene is named only where the DNA matches it firmly. The size of a clone is reported for some rows only, either as once, few or many, or as a class for expanded clones.

J: TRBJ2-7
size: .
V: TRBV30
length: 14
D: TRBD2
CDR3: CAWSVGGGGYEQYF
DNA: TGTGCCTGGAGTGTAGGCGGGGGGGGCTACGAGCAGTACTTC

J: TRBJ2-1
size: .
V: TRBV7-6
length: 16
D: TRBD1
CDR3: CASSLAPSGGLNEQFF
DNA: TGTGCCAGCAGCTTAGCTCCGTCAGGGGGCCTCAATGAGCAGTTCTTC

J: TRBJ2-1
size: .
V: TRBV11-2
length: 18
D: TRBD2
CDR3: CASSLGPYSGRARNEQFF
DNA: TGTGCCAGCAGCTTAGGCCCGTATAGCGGGAGGGCCAGGAATGAGCAGTTCTTC

J: TRBJ2-7
size: .
V: TRBV5-1
length: 14
D: .
CDR3: CASSPAGGRYEQYF
DNA: TGCGCCAGCAGCCCGGCCGGGGGTAGGTACGAGCAGTACTTC

J: TRBJ1-2
size: .
V: TRBV28
length: 13
D: TRBD1
CDR3: CASSLRTGYGYTF
DNA: TGTGCCAGCAGTTTAAGGACAGGGTATGGCTACACCTTC

J: TRBJ2-7
size: .
V: TRBV19
length: 14
D: TRBD2
CDR3: CASRPGLGFHEQYF
DNA: TGTGCCAGTCGACCGGGACTAGGGTTCCACGAGCAGTACTTC

J: TRBJ2-1
size: .
V: TRBV7-9
length: 18
D: TRBD2
CDR3: CASSSLAGGYISYNEQFF
DNA: TGTGCCAGCAGCTCACTAGCGGGAGGGTATATCTCCTACAATGAGCAGTTCTTC

J: TRBJ2-7
size: .
V: TRBV5-1
length: 15
D: TRBD1
CDR3: CASSLHGQGPYEQYF
DNA: TGCGCCAGCAGCTTGCACGGACAGGGACCCTACGAGCAGTACTTC

J: TRBJ1-2
size: .
V: TRBV28
length: 13
D: .
CDR3: CASSLYPTDGYTF
DNA: TGTGCCAGCAGTTTATACCCGACTGATGGCTACACCTTC

J: TRBJ2-7
size: .
V: TRBV12-5
length: 14
D: TRBD2
CDR3: CASGFSGRAHEQYF
DNA: TGTGCTAGTGGCTTTAGCGGGAGGGCCCACGAGCAGTACTTC

J: TRBJ1-2
size: .
V: TRBV28
length: 13
D: TRBD1
CDR3: CASSWTGPYGYTF
DNA: TGTGCCAGCAGTTGGACAGGCCCCTATGGCTACACCTTC

J: TRBJ2-7
size: .
V: TRBV9
length: 17
D: .
CDR3: CASSVAGSGQPMHEQYF
DNA: TGTGCCAGCAGCGTAGCGGGGTCGGGACAACCGATGCACGAGCAGTACTTC

J: TRBJ1-3
size: .
V: TRBV19
length: 13
D: .
CDR3: CASTTHSGNTIYF
DNA: TGTGCCAGTACGACACACTCTGGAAACACCATATATTTT

J: TRBJ1-4
size: .
V: TRBV3-1/TRBV3-2
length: 14
D: TRBD1
CDR3: CASSQGRGREKLFF
DNA: TGTGCCAGCAGCCAAGGCAGGGGGCGTGAAAAACTGTTTTTT

J: TRBJ1-1
size: .
V: TRBV5-1
length: 14
D: .
CDR3: CASSPGLANTEAFF
DNA: TGCGCCAGCAGCCCGGGACTGGCGAACACTGAAGCTTTCTTT

J: TRBJ1-4
size: .
V: TRBV4-1
length: 17
D: TRBD1
CDR3: CASSQAVVTGGGEKLFF
DNA: TGCGCCAGCAGCCAAGCAGTAGTAACAGGGGGAGGTGAAAAACTGTTTTTT

J: TRBJ1-1
size: once
V: TRBV30
length: 12
D: TRBD1
CDR3: CAWQGAVPEAFF
DNA: TGTGCCTGGCAGGGGGCGGTCCCTGAAGCTTTCTTT

J: TRBJ1-3
size: .
V: TRBV4-2
length: 15
D: .
CDR3: CASSQGLYSGNTIYF
DNA: TGTGCCAGCAGCCAAGGACTTTACTCTGGAAACACCATATATTTT

J: TRBJ2-2
size: few
V: TRBV9
length: 12
D: .
CDR3: CASSSFTGELFF
DNA: TGTGCCAGCAGCTCCTTCACCGGGGAGCTGTTTTTT

J: TRBJ2-7
size: .
V: TRBV28
length: 15
D: TRBD1
CDR3: CASSTPGTGDYEQYF
DNA: TGTGCCAGCAGCACCCCCGGGACAGGGGACTACGAGCAGTACTTC

J: TRBJ1-2
size: .
V: TRBV5-1
length: 14
D: .
CDR3: CASSFEFGDYGYTF
DNA: TGCGCCAGCAGCTTCGAATTCGGGGATTATGGCTACACCTTC

J: TRBJ1-6
size: .
V: TRBV7-3
length: 15
D: .
CDR3: CASSSGSSYNSPLHF
DNA: TGTGCCAGCAGCTCCGGTAGCTCCTATAATTCACCCCTCCACTTT

J: TRBJ2-5
size: .
V: TRBV5-1
length: 16
D: .
CDR3: CASSLAGGARAETQYF
DNA: TGCGCCAGCAGCTTGGCTGGGGGGGCTCGTGCGGAGACCCAGTACTTC

J: TRBJ1-1
size: .
V: TRBV10-3
length: 14
D: .
CDR3: CAITRDTVNTEAFF
DNA: TGTGCCATCACTAGGGACACCGTGAACACTGAAGCTTTCTTT

J: TRBJ1-5
size: .
V: TRBV30
length: 13
D: TRBD1
CDR3: CAWSQGQGQPQHF
DNA: TGTGCCTGGAGTCAGGGACAGGGACAGCCCCAGCATTTT

J: TRBJ1-2
size: .
V: TRBV5-4
length: 14
D: .
CDR3: CASSPGQVNYGYTF
DNA: TGTGCCAGCAGCCCGGGACAAGTAAACTATGGCTACACCTTC

J: TRBJ1-4
size: .
V: TRBV2
length: 14
D: TRBD1
CDR3: CATTEDRVVEKLFF
DNA: TGTGCCACCACGGAAGACAGGGTTGTTGAAAAACTGTTTTTT

J: TRBJ1-1
size: .
V: TRBV6-2/TRBV6-3
length: 13
D: TRBD1
CDR3: CASSYRTGSEAFF
DNA: TGTGCCAGCAGTTACAGGACAGGGTCTGAAGCTTTCTTT

J: TRBJ2-2
size: .
V: TRBV6-5
length: 15
D: TRBD2
CDR3: CASSPGRALTGELFF
DNA: TGTGCCAGCAGTCCCGGGAGGGCGCTCACCGGGGAGCTGTTTTTT

J: TRBJ2-7
size: .
V: TRBV28
length: 18
D: TRBD2
CDR3: CASSRGLAGVGLSYEQYF
DNA: TGTGCCAGCAGTCGGGGACTAGCGGGAGTGGGACTCTCCTACGAGCAGTACTTC

J: TRBJ2-1
size: .
V: TRBV28
length: 16
D: TRBD1
CDR3: CASSLTGTGGFDEQFF
DNA: TGTGCCAGCAGTCTCACCGGGACAGGGGGTTTTGATGAGCAGTTCTTC

J: TRBJ1-2
size: .
V: TRBV11-2
length: 14
D: .
CDR3: CASSLFRGSYGYTF
DNA: TGTGCCAGCAGCTTATTTAGAGGTTCCTATGGCTACACCTTC

J: TRBJ2-2
size: .
V: TRBV5-1
length: 15
D: TRBD2
CDR3: CASSLRAGETGELFF
DNA: TGCGCCAGCAGCTTAAGAGCGGGAGAAACCGGGGAGCTGTTTTTT

J: TRBJ2-7
size: .
V: TRBV7-6
length: 13
D: .
CDR3: CASSLETAYEQYF
DNA: TGTGCCAGCAGCTTAGAAACAGCCTACGAGCAGTACTTC

J: TRBJ1-3
size: once
V: TRBV18
length: 13
D: .
CDR3: CASSLTGGDTIYF
DNA: TGTGCCAGCTCACTGACAGGTGGAGACACCATATATTTT

J: TRBJ2-1
size: .
V: TRBV11-2
length: 16
D: .
CDR3: CASNPRGGYTYNEQFF
DNA: TGTGCCAGCAACCCACGAGGTGGATATACCTACAATGAGCAGTTCTTC

J: TRBJ2-3
size: .
V: TRBV7-2
length: 19
D: TRBD2
CDR3: CASSLNTRGLAGNTDTQYF
DNA: TGTGCCAGCAGCTTAAACACCCGGGGTCTAGCGGGTAACACAGATACGCAGTATTTT